Listed below are T cell receptor beta chains from one sample, sequenced in a study of blood T cell repertoires in COVID-19. Profiled with immunoSEQ multiplex PCR; TCRdb holds only in-frame clones, not every one. The sample shows about 81,000 clones, about 91% of them seen only once. Sequenced material: peripheral blood. These TCRs come from a man between 65 and 85 years old with active or convalescent COVID-19. CDR3s include the opening cysteine and the closing phenylalanine or tryptophan. D genes are given only for firm matches. Expanded clones are given a class, and other clones once, few, many or no size at all.

V gene,clone size,J gene,D gene,CDR3 DNA,CDR3 protein
TRBV19,-,TRBJ1-1,-,TGTGCCAGTAGTAACAGGATTATGAACACTGAAGCTTTCTTT,CASSNRIMNTEAFF
TRBV6-5,few,TRBJ2-5,TRBD2,TGTGCCAGCAGGAGACCTAGCGGGGGGGAGACCCAGTACTTC,CASRRPSGGETQYF
TRBV5-1,-,TRBJ1-4,-,TGCGCCAGCGCGGGACCGCCTAATGAAAAACTGTTTTTT,CASAGPPNEKLFF
TRBV19,-,TRBJ1-4,TRBD1,TGTGCCAGTCGGGACAGGGGGCGAGGGTCGGATGAAAAACTGTTTTTT,CASRDRGRGSDEKLFF
TRBV7-9,-,TRBJ2-3,TRBD1,TGTGCCAGCAGCTCTAGAGTAGGACAGGGAGAGACAGATACGCAGTATTTT,CASSSRVGQGETDTQYF
TRBV5-6,-,TRBJ2-6,-,TGTGCCAGCAGCTGGCGGTTTGGTGGGGCCAACGTCCTGACTTTC,CASSWRFGGANVLTF
TRBV29-1,-,TRBJ1-1,TRBD1,TGCAGCGTTTATGACAGGGTAACTGAAGCTTTCTTT,CSVYDRVTEAFF
TRBV24-1,-,TRBJ1-1,-,TGTGCCACCAGTGATGGCAAGAACACTGAAGCTTTCTTT,CATSDGKNTEAFF
TRBV5-1,once,TRBJ2-6,TRBD1,TGCGCCAGCAGCTCCCGGGACAGCTCTGGGGCCAACGTCCTGACTTTC,CASSSRDSSGANVLTF
TRBV6-6,-,TRBJ2-1,-,TGTGCCACCAACGGGGGATTCAAGCAGTTCTTC,CATNGGFKQFF
TRBV2,-,TRBJ1-1,TRBD1,TGTGCCAGCAGTGAAAGGGACAGAGTAAACACTGAAGCTTTCTTT,CASSERDRVNTEAFF